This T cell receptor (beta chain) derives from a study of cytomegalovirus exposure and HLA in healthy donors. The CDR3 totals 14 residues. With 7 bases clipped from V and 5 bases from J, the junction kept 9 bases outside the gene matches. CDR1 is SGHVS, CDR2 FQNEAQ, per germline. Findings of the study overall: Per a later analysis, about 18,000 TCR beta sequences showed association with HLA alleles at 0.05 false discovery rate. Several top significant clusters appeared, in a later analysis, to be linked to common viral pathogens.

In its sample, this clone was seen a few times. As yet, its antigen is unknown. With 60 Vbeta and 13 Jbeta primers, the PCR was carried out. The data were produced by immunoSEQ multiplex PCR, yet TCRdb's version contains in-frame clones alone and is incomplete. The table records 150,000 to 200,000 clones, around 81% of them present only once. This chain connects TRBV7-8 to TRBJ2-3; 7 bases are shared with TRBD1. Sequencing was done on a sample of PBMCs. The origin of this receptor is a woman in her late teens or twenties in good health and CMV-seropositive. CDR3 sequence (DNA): TGTGCCAGCAACTTCGGACAGGACGGAGATACGCAGTATTTT. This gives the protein CASNFGQDGDTQYF. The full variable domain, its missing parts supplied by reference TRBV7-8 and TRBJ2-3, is GAGVSQSPRYKVAKRGQDVALRCDPISGHVSLFWYQQALGQGPEFLTYFQNEAQLDKSGLPSDRFFAERPEGSVSTLKIQRTQQEDSAVYLCASNFGQDGDTQYFGPGTRLTVL.